Listed here are 16 T cell receptor beta chains from one sample, sequenced in a study of blood T cell repertoires in COVID-19. Profiling relied on immunoSEQ multiplex PCR, and the TCRdb table lists in-frame clones only, not all of them. The sample has 200,000 to 300,000 clones, approximately 82% seen once. Sequencing input: peripheral blood. The receptors derive from a man younger than 40 who had recovered from COVID-19.

The chain combines TRBV10-3 with TRBJ2-3, with TRBD2 matching 8 bases. Germline CDR1 ENHRY, CDR2 SYGVKD. V lost 10 bases to trimming and J lost 5 bases; unmatched junction nucleotides: 11. This CDR3 is built from 14 residues. The CDR3 DNA is TGTGCCACGGCTCCCGGGGGGGCTGGAGATACGCAGTATTTT. It yields the protein CATAPGGAGDTQYF.

The chain joins TRBV15 to TRBJ2-3; 8 nucleotides align to TRBD2. CDR3 size: 15 residues. Trimming at V came to 5 bases and at J to 8 bases, leaving 12 bases not matched to a gene. The germline gives CDR1 LNHNV, CDR2 YYDKDF (reference sequence). CDR3 DNA sequence: TGTGCCACCAGCTCAGCGGGACTAGAAAAAGGTACGCAGTATTTT. Translation: CATSSAGLEKGTQYF.

The chain joins TRBV7-9 to TRBJ1-1, with no clear D. V gave up 0 bases and J gave up 6 bases, with 11 bases separating them. Per germline, CDR1 SEHNR and CDR2 FQNEAQ (reference sequence). The CDR3 spans 14 residues. CDR3 DNA sequence: TGTGCCAGCAGCTTAGCAGGCTCGGGATCTGAAGCTTTCTTT. Protein product: CASSLAGSGSEAFF.

The sample holds one count of this clone. The J gene is TRBJ1-2, the V gene TRBV12-3 or TRBV12-4; TRBD1 matches at 7 bases. V shed 5 bases and J 6 bases; nucleotides not matched to a gene: 3. CDR3 length: 12 residues. CDR3 loop: CASSPGTDGYTF. For the CDR3, the DNA is TGTGCCAGCAGTCCAGGGACAGATGGCTACACCTTC.

The chain joins TRBV20-1 to TRBJ1-5; D uncertain. The CDR3 spans 14 residues. Trimming shortened V by 3 bases and J by 7 bases, and 16 bases separated the two germline ends. Germline values: CDR1 DFQATT, CDR2 SNEGSKA (reference sequence). CDR3 in amino acids: CSASRVNEGQPQHF. The CDR3 coding sequence is TGCAGTGCTAGTCGGGTGAACGAAGGCCAGCCCCAGCATTTT.

The V gene is TRBV29-1, the J gene TRBJ1-3; D is possibly TRBD1 (5 bases). Germline CDR1 and CDR2: SQVTM and ANQGSEA. The CDR3 consists of 13 residues. V was shortened by 0 bases and J by 4 bases, with 7 bases between the two germline ends. The CDR3 loop is CSVEEGAGNTIYF. For the CDR3, the DNA is TGCAGCGTTGAAGAAGGGGCCGGAAACACCATATATTTT. Looking up the rest from reference TRBV29-1 and TRBJ1-3 gives the full variable domain: SAVISQKPSRDICQRGTSLTIQCQVDSQVTMMFWYRQQPGQSLTLIATANQGSEATYESGFVIDKFPISRPNLTFSTLTVSNMSPEDSSIYLCSVEEGAGNTIYFGEGSWLTVV.

The rearrangement links TRBV6-6 to TRBJ1-1; D not resolved. CDR3 size: 15 residues. V gave up 2 bases and J gave up 4 bases, with 14 bases separating them. The germline CDR1 and CDR2 sequences are MNHNY and SVGAGI (reference sequence). The CDR3 DNA reads TGTGCCAGCAGTTACGGGGTCACAAGCGGCACTGAAGCTTTCTTT. It encodes CASSYGVTSGTEAFF.

The gene calls are TRBV5-8 and TRBJ1-2; 10 nucleotides align to TRBD1. The CDR3 is 15 residues long. The germline CDR1 and CDR2 sequences are SGHTS and YDEGEE. V shed 5 bases, J shed 6 bases, and the junction held 10 bases outside the gene matches. The CDR3: CASRRRSTGGDGYTF. In DNA form, the CDR3 reads TGTGCCAGCAGGCGCCGTTCGACAGGGGGCGATGGCTACACCTTC.

Only one count was recorded for this clone. The chain links TRBV28 to TRBJ2-7; 7 bases align to TRBD1. Germline-derived CDR1 and CDR2 are MDHEN and SYDVKM. With 5 bases clipped from V and 3 bases from J, the junction kept 10 bases outside the gene matches. The CDR3 loop spans 15 amino acids. CDR3 region: CASSPAPGQSYEQYV. As DNA, the CDR3 is TGTGCCAGCAGTCCGGCCCCGGGACAGAGCTACGAGCAGTACGTC.

The chain recombines TRBV2 with TRBJ2-2; TRBD2 might be the D (5 bases). V gave up 1 base and J gave up 5 bases, with 11 bases separating them. This CDR3 is built from 15 residues. CDR1 and CDR2 from the germline V gene are SNHLY and FYNNEI. CDR3 amino acids: CASSEVLDSTGELFF. The CDR3 DNA is TGTGCCAGCAGTGAAGTTCTGGACTCGACCGGGGAGCTGTTTTTT. The variable domain in full, completed from reference TRBV2 and TRBJ2-2, reads EPEVTQTPSHQVTQMGQEVILRCVPISNHLYFYWYRQILGQKVEFLVSFYNNEISEKSEIFDDQFSVERPDGSNFTLKIRSTKLEDSAMYFCASSEVLDSTGELFFGEGSRLTVL.

The chain recombines TRBV28 with TRBJ1-5; D might be TRBD1 (6 bases). Germline CDR1 and CDR2: MDHEN and SYDVKM. This CDR3 is built from 14 residues. V lost 1 base to trimming and J lost 6 bases, with 10 bases between them. This CDR3 reads CASSLSGVAQPQHF. In nucleotides, the CDR3 is TGTGCCAGCAGTTTATCAGGGGTCGCTCAGCCCCAGCATTTT.

V usage is TRBV4-1 and J usage is TRBJ2-3; a possible D gene is TRBD2 (5 bases). V was shortened by 10 bases and J by 6 bases, with 17 bases between the two germline ends. The CDR3 length is 13 residues. The germline V gene encodes CDR1 MGHRA and CDR2 YSYEKL. The CDR3: CATRDPLVDTQYF. The CDR3 coding sequence is TGCGCCACCCGGGATCCTCTAGTGGATACGCAGTATTTT.

The chain combines TRBV5-1 with TRBJ2-3; 7 bases fit TRBD1. Germline V gene lookup returns CDR1 SGHRS and CDR2 YFSETQ. The CDR3 is made up of 14 amino acids. Trimming at V came to 4 bases and at J to 10 bases, leaving 12 bases not matched to a gene. As DNA, the CDR3 is TGCGCCAGCAGCCAAGACAGGGCCTATTTATCGCAGTATTTT. Protein product: CASSQDRAYLSQYF. The full variable domain, with the rest looked up from reference TRBV5-1 and TRBJ2-3, is KAGVTQTPRYLIKTRGQQVTLSCSPISGHRSVSWYQQTPGQGLQFLFEYFSETQRNKGNFPGRFSGRQFSNSRSEMNVSTLELGDSALYLCASSQDRAYLSQYFGPGTRLTVL.

V usage is TRBV12-3 or TRBV12-4 and J usage is TRBJ2-5, with a weak D call TRBD2 (5 bases). The ends were cut back, 6 bases at V and 5 bases at J, with 7 bases in the middle. The CDR3 runs 11 residues. The CDR3 coding sequence is TGTGCCAGCAGGGGAGAGGAGACCCAGTACTTC. Amino acid sequence: CASRGEETQYF.

This chain links TRBV6-4 with TRBJ1-4, with TRBD1 identical over 11 bases. The CDR3 runs 14 residues. Trimming cost V 6 bases and J 8 bases; bases outside gene matches: 5. CDR1 and CDR2 from the germline V gene are MRHNA and SNTAGT. DNA for the CDR3: TGTGCCAGCAGATGGACAGGGGGCTTAGAAAAACTGTTTTTT. This translates into CASRWTGGLEKLFF.

The chain uses TRBV7-3 and TRBJ2-2, with TRBD2 matching over 12 bases. The CDR3 runs 16 residues. The germline V gene has CDR1 SGHTA and CDR2 FQGTGA. The trim removed 2 bases at V and 5 bases at J, leaving 3 bases unmatched. CDR3 nucleotides: TGTGCCAGCAGCTTAGCCGGGACTAGCGGGACCGGGGAGCTGTTTTTT. Its translation is CASSLAGTSGTGELFF.